This note documents a single T cell receptor beta chain sequence. This PCR relied on a set of 60 Vbeta primers and 13 Jbeta primers. The table came from immunoSEQ multiplex PCR; TCRdb's copy has only in-frame clones and leaves some out. Of about 230,000 clones in the sample, about 85% were seen once. The data belong to a study of cytomegalovirus exposure and HLA in healthy donors. CDR1 and CDR2 from the germline V gene are SNHLY and FYNNEI. Trimming removed 7 bases at V and 9 bases at J, with 21 bases between. The CDR3 sequence is 15 residues long. Sequenced input: PBMCs. This chain uses TRBV2 with TRBJ2-2, with a tentative D call TRBD2 (5 bases). The TCR sequence derives from a girl between 2 and 10 years old in good health and CMV-seronegative. The CDR3: CASIPGGKTPRELFF. In nucleotides, the CDR3 is TGTGCCAGCATTCCCGGAGGTAAAACTCCCAGGGAGCTGTTTTTT.